These 27 T cell receptor beta chains originate from one sample sequenced in a study of T cells in women clearing cervical HPV infection. The table came from immunoSEQ multiplex PCR; TCRdb's copy has only in-frame clones and leaves some out. The sample includes 45,000 to 55,000 clones. Sequencing was performed on blood buffy coat. Receptors were obtained from a woman between 18 and 69 years old with a cervical HPV16 infection that either progressed to CIN3+ or cleared (not recorded which).

A remark on this clone: The observed sequence ends 3 residues before the CDR3 terminus, with the missing tail filled in from the germline J gene. V is TRBV7-3 and J is TRBJ2-3; D is perhaps TRBD2 (6 bases). From germline, CDR1 is SGHTA and CDR2 FQGTGA. The CDR3 runs 14 residues. The V and J ends lost 3 bases and 2 bases respectively, with 9 bases between them. CDR3 region: CASSFSGPTDTQYF. The CDR3 bases that were read are TGTGCCAGCAGCTTTAGCGGTCCCACAGATACG.

Note on this clone: The sequenced fragment ends 3 residues before the CDR3 boundary, so the rest is inferred from the germline J gene. V usage is TRBV6-2 or TRBV6-3 and J usage is TRBJ2-5; D remains unclear. Trimming cost V 6 bases and J 5 bases, with 10 bases left between them. This CDR3 contains 12 residues. CDR1 is MNHEY, CDR2 SVGEGT, per germline. CDR3 loop: CASSLRLETQYF. The sequenced CDR3 bases are TGTGCCAGCAGCCTACGTCTGGAGACC.

The sequenced part of the CDR3 DNA is TGTGCCAGCAGCTTTTACGGGGTAGATACG. Translated, it gives CASSFYGVDT. The entire CDR3 sequence reads CASSFYGVDTQYF. V is TRBV5-4 and J is TRBJ2-3; possibly TRBD2 for D (5 bases). The CDR3 end falls 3 residues outside the read, so it is completed with the germline J gene. Germline V gene sequence: CDR1 SGHNT, CDR2 YYREEE (reference sequence). Deletions cut 2 bases from V and 5 bases from J, with 9 bases between. The CDR3 length is 13 residues.

Comment on this clone: The read finishes 3 residues shy of the CDR3 end, and the germline J gene is used to complete it. This chain connects TRBV5-1 to TRBJ2-1; 10 bases fit TRBD2. Germline V lookup: CDR1 SGHRS, CDR2 YFSETQ. CDR3 length: 17 residues. V was pared by 6 bases and J by 2 bases, with 11 bases of the junction left unmatched. CDR3 in amino acids: CASKPGLAGVTYNEQFF. The sequenced part of the CDR3 DNA is TGCGCCAGCAAACCCGGTCTAGCGGGAGTTACCTACAATGAG.

As to this clone: The CDR3 end lies 3 residues beyond the end of the read and is filled in from the germline J gene. The chain employs TRBV5-1 and TRBJ2-6; 7 bases match TRBD1. V trimming: 0 bases; J trimming: 0 bases; junction bases outside the gene matches: 3. CDR3 size: 17 residues. Germline CDR1 and CDR2: SGHRS and YFSETQ. CDR3 in amino acids: CASSLGGQPSGANVLTF. Incomplete CDR3 DNA: TGCGCCAGCAGCTTGGGGGGACAGCCCTCTGGGGCCAACGTC.

Worth noting for this clone: The sequence runs out 3 residues before the end of the CDR3; the remainder is reconstructed from the germline J gene. The chain has TRBV20-1 and TRBJ1-2, with D unclear. This CDR3 is 13 amino acids long. Trimming took 3 bases from V and 1 from J, leaving 9 bases between them. Germline V gene sequence: CDR1 DFQATT, CDR2 SNEGSKA (reference sequence). The sequenced part of the CDR3 DNA is TGCAGTGCTAGTCAGGAGGGTAACTATGGC. Translation: CSASQEGNYG. The full CDR3 protein is CSASQEGNYGYTF.

A word on this clone: The read comes to an end 3 residues before the CDR3 does, leaving the germline J gene to fill in the end. The V and J genes are TRBV28 and TRBJ2-7; TRBD1 agrees at 7 bases. V lost 5 bases and J lost 4; bases outside the gene matches: 8. CDR1 and CDR2 (germline): MDHEN, SYDVKM. This CDR3 has 14 amino acids. The chain's CDR3 is CASSNSGTAYEQYF. The DNA read from the CDR3 is TGTGCCAGCAGTAATTCCGGGACAGCTTACGAG.

In the case of this clone: Read sequence stops 3 residues before the CDR3 end, and the germline J gene provides the missing end. The rearrangement links TRBV7-2 to TRBJ2-3; D might be TRBD2 (6 bases). Germline assignment: CDR1 SGHTA and CDR2 FQGNSA. The CDR3 covers 15 residues. Deletions cut 3 bases from V and 0 bases from J, with 10 bases between. The CDR3 bases that were read are TGTGCCAGCAGCTTCGACCGGGGGAGCACAGATACG. Its translation is CASSFDRGSTDT. The entire CDR3 is CASSFDRGSTDTQYF.

Of note for this clone: The read comes to an end 3 residues before the CDR3 does, leaving the germline J gene to fill in the end. The chain has TRBV11-2 and TRBJ1-6, with D possibly being TRBD1 (6 bases). The CDR3 loop spans 15 amino acids. CDR1 and CDR2 (germline): SGHAT, FQNNGV. V lost 10 bases and J 11 bases, leaving 24 bases between the germline ends. The sequenced part of the CDR3 DNA is TGTGCCAACACCCCGACAGGTCAGGGCATGCCACCC. Translating it yields CANTPTGQGMPP. The complete CDR3 reads CANTPTGQGMPPLHF.

As regards this clone: The observed sequence ends 3 residues before the CDR3 terminus, with the missing tail filled in from the germline J gene. This chain links TRBV28 with TRBJ2-7, with 9 nucleotides matching TRBD2. CDR3 length equals 17 residues. V shed 5 bases, J shed 6 bases, and the junction held 17 bases outside the gene matches. CDR1 and CDR2 (germline): MDHEN, SYDVKM. CDR3 DNA (partial): TGTGCCAGCAGTCTTAGTCTAAGATTAGCGGGAGAGGGCGAG. Its translation is CASSLSLRLAGEGE. The full-length CDR3 reads as CASSLSLRLAGEGEQYF.

With regard to this clone: The read falls 3 residues short of the CDR3 end, and the missing part is taken from the germline J gene. The chain couples TRBV19 to TRBJ2-6; D possibly corresponds to TRBD1 (5 bases). Trimming stripped 5 bases from V and 0 bases from J, with 17 bases between. The CDR3 runs to 18 residues. Germline lookup yields CDR1 LNHDA and CDR2 SQIVND (reference sequence). The CDR3 loop is CASSAPGRGFSGANVLTF. The DNA read from the CDR3 is TGTGCCAGTAGTGCTCCGGGTAGGGGCTTCTCTGGGGCCAACGTC.

Of note for this clone: The read ends 3 residues before the CDR3 terminus; that terminus is restored from the germline J gene. This chain uses TRBV19 with TRBJ1-1; 7 bases fit TRBD1. In germline, CDR1 is LNHDA, CDR2 SQIVND (reference sequence). CDR3 size: 15 residues. Losses at the gene ends were 6 bases for V and 1 base for J; bases not matched to a gene: 8. The CDR3 bases that were read are TGTGCCAGTAGCCCAATGGGACAGCAGAACACTGAA. This codes for CASSPMGQQNTE. Given in full, the CDR3 is CASSPMGQQNTEAFF.

As for this clone: The read ends 3 residues early relative to the CDR3; the germline J gene fills the gap. The chain is built from TRBV2 and TRBJ1-1; TRBD1 matches 8 bases. From germline, CDR1 is SNHLY and CDR2 FYNNEI. The CDR3 covers 13 residues. The junction had 5 bases not matched to a gene; V was cut back by 9 bases and J by 2 bases. CDR3 DNA (partial): TGTGCCAGTGCGGACAGGGCAAACACTGAA. It specifies CASADRANTE. The full CDR3 sequence reads CASADRANTEAFF.

For this clone: The read halts 3 residues ahead of the CDR3 end, with the missing end drawn from the germline J gene. The chain couples TRBV11-2 to TRBJ2-7; D remains ambiguous. The V gene's germline CDR1 is SGHAT and CDR2 FQNNGV. V was pared by 2 bases and J by 3 bases, with 2 bases between. The CDR3 extends over 11 amino acids. The CDR3: CASSLRYEQYF. The DNA read from the CDR3 is TGTGCCAGCAGCTTACGCTACGAG.

About this clone: The read comes to an end 3 residues before the CDR3 does, leaving the germline J gene to fill in the end. The chain combines TRBV6-1 with TRBJ2-3, with TRBD2 matching over 8 bases. Germline CDR1 is MNHNS and CDR2 is SASEGT. The CDR3 is made up of 16 amino acids. Trimming took 2 bases from V and 6 from J; bases not matched to a gene: 10. Partial CDR3 DNA: TGTGCCAGCAGTGAATTTGGTAGCGGGGCTCTTGATACG. Translated: CASSEFGSGALDT. From start to end, the CDR3 is CASSEFGSGALDTQYF.

Of note for this clone: Sequencing ends 3 residues short of the CDR3 end; the germline J gene provides the rest. The chain joins TRBV2 to TRBJ2-7, with D tentatively TRBD1 (7 bases). CDR1 and CDR2 (germline): SNHLY, FYNNEI. Trimming left V 3 bases short and J 5 bases short, with 17 bases between. This CDR3 contains 15 residues. The CDR3 sequence is CASSEATGRTDEQYF. CDR3 DNA, as far as it was read: TGTGCCAGCAGTGAGGCGACAGGGAGGACAGACGAG.

The DNA read from the CDR3 is TGTGCCAGCAGCTCCCATGGAGGGGCTTCACCC. It translates to CASSSHGGASP. The entire CDR3 reads CASSSHGGASPLHF. The chain couples TRBV7-2 to TRBJ1-6, with TRBD1 as a possible D gene (5 bases). The read stops 3 residues short of the end of the CDR3; the missing end is completed from the germline J gene. This CDR3 has 14 amino acids. V was clipped by 4 bases and J by 9 bases, with 13 bases between them. Germline loops: CDR1 SGHTA, CDR2 FQGNSA.

Points on this clone: With the read ending 3 residues before the CDR3 end, the germline J gene is used to fill in that end. V and J are TRBV25-1 and TRBJ2-1; the match to TRBD1 covers 10 bases. Germline CDR1 is MGHDK and CDR2 is SYGVNS. V shed 2 bases, J shed 5 bases, and the junction held 3 bases outside the gene matches. The CDR3 extends over 15 amino acids. The CDR3 DNA, read in part, is TGTGCCAGCAGTGAAGGGGACAGGGGAGACAATGAG. It specifies CASSEGDRGDNE. The CDR3 in its entirety is CASSEGDRGDNEQFF.

A note on this clone: Read sequence stops 3 residues before the CDR3 end, and the germline J gene provides the missing end. V and J are TRBV20-1 and TRBJ2-7; a weak D match, TRBD2 (6 bases). V lost 5 bases and J lost 3, with 20 bases in between. Per germline, CDR1 DFQATT and CDR2 SNEGSKA (reference sequence). This CDR3 comprises 15 residues. CDR3 sequence reads: CSAPTVGSGLYEQYF. CDR3 DNA, as far as it was read: TGCAGTGCTCCTACCGTGGGTAGCGGTCTCTACGAG.

Comment on this clone: The read ends 3 residues early relative to the CDR3; the germline J gene fills the gap. This chain uses TRBV28 with TRBJ1-1, with no clear D. The germline V gene has CDR1 MDHEN and CDR2 SYDVKM. The CDR3 consists of 18 residues. V was pared by 3 bases and J by 1 base, with 21 bases between. The DNA read from the CDR3 is TGTGCCAGCAGTTTGTATTCTGCGGCTTCCTCGGCGAACACTGAA. Protein product: CASSLYSAASSANTE. The full CDR3 protein reads CASSLYSAASSANTEAFF.

On this clone itself: The read finishes 3 residues shy of the CDR3 end, and the germline J gene is used to complete it. The chain uses TRBV12-5 and TRBJ2-7; no clear D gene. The V gene's germline CDR1 is LGHNT and CDR2 FRNRAP. This CDR3 is 12 amino acids long. Trimming cost V 0 bases and J 4 bases, with 4 bases left between them. The sequenced part of the CDR3 DNA is TGTGCTAGTGGTTTGGTACAATACGAG. Residues: CASGLVQYE. The CDR3, in full, reads CASGLVQYEQYF.

Worth noting for this clone: Sequencing ends 3 residues short of the CDR3 end; the germline J gene provides the rest. The V and J genes are TRBV10-2 and TRBJ2-5; TRBD1 is a possible D gene (6 bases). Trimming removed 2 bases at V and 5 bases at J, with 15 bases between. The CDR3 spans 15 residues. Germline V lookup: CDR1 WSHSY, CDR2 SAAADI. The CDR3 DNA, read in part, is TGCGCCAGCAGTGAGGGGACATCCCTCGGGGAGACC. This encodes CASSEGTSLGET. The entire CDR3 protein is CASSEGTSLGETQYF.

Of note for this clone: The read is 3 residues too short to cover the CDR3 end, so that end is filled in from the germline J gene. J is TRBJ1-2 and V is TRBV29-1; TRBD1 might be the D (6 bases). Trimming removed 6 bases from V and 6 bases from J, with 17 bases in between. This CDR3 is 13 amino acids long. Germline assignment: CDR1 SQVTM and CDR2 ANQGSEA. Partial CDR3 DNA: TGCAGCGTCGGTGACAGGAACTTCCATGGC. Its protein product is CSVGDRNFHG. The complete CDR3 sequence is CSVGDRNFHGYTF.

As regards this clone: Read data end 3 residues before the CDR3 end; the end is taken from the germline J gene. This rearrangement joins TRBV12-5 to TRBJ1-5; D may be TRBD1 (6 bases). CDR3 length: 13 amino acids. Germline values: CDR1 LGHNT, CDR2 FRNRAP. V was pared by 6 bases and J by 5 bases, with 11 bases between. The sequenced CDR3 bases are TGTGCTAGTGGACGGGACATATATCAGCCC. This sequence encodes CASGRDIYQP. The complete CDR3 sequence is CASGRDIYQPQHF.

CDR3 region: CSARRVFNQPQHF. The CDR3 bases that were read are TGCAGTGCTAGGCGAGTTTTCAATCAGCCC. V gene TRBV20-1 combines with J gene TRBJ1-5; no definite D call. The read falls 3 residues short of the CDR3 end, and the missing part is taken from the germline J gene. The CDR3 length is 13 residues. Between the trimmed V and J ends, which lost 3 bases and 3 bases, there was a span of 9 bases. The germline CDR1 and CDR2 sequences are DFQATT and SNEGSKA (reference sequence).

As for this clone: The CDR3 goes on 3 residues after the read ends, and that part is filled in from the germline J gene. The chain employs TRBV19 and TRBJ2-1; D not certain. CDR1 is LNHDA and CDR2 is SQIVND in the germline V gene (reference sequence). Trimming removed 6 bases from V and 0 bases from J, with 6 bases in between. This CDR3 spans 13 amino acids. The DNA read from the CDR3 is TGTGCCAGTAGGGCCAGCTCCTACAATGAG. This encodes CASRASSYNE. The CDR3 in its entirety is CASRASSYNEQFF.

With regard to this clone: The read is 3 residues too short to cover the CDR3 end, so that end is filled in from the germline J gene. The genes are TRBV9 and TRBJ2-7; possible D gene TRBD1, 5 bases. The V gene lost 0 bases and the J gene lost 1 base, with 8 bases spanning the gap. This CDR3 comprises 14 residues. CDR1 is SGDLS and CDR2 is YYNGEE in the germline V gene. CDR3 in amino acids: CASSVAGLSYEQYF. Incomplete CDR3 DNA: TGTGCCAGCAGCGTAGCAGGGTTGTCCTACGAG.